Listed below are T cell receptor beta chains from one sample, sequenced in a study of cytomegalovirus exposure and HLA in healthy donors. Profiling relied on immunoSEQ multiplex PCR, and the TCRdb table lists in-frame clones only, not all of them. The table lists fewer than 250,000 clones, less than 85% of them singletons. The sequencing sample was made of PBMCs. The receptor set was obtained from a man younger than 35 in good health and CMV-seronegative. Both conserved end residues are part of each CDR3. D genes are given only for firm matches. Size is stated for part of the rows, as once, few or many counts, or as a class when the clone is expanded.

>TRBV29-1|-|-|TRBJ2-5
TGCAGCGTTGTAGTGAGCCAAGAGACCCAGTACTTC
CSVVVSQETQYF
>TRBV6-5|-|TRBD2|TRBJ2-7
TGTGCCAGCAGTTACGGGAGGGGCAGGTACCCCTACGAGCAGTACTTC
CASSYGRGRYPYEQYF
>TRBV5-1|-|-|TRBJ2-2
TGCGCCAGCAGCTTGGGGTCGGCGAACACCGGGGAGCTGTTTTTT
CASSLGSANTGELFF
>TRBV19|-|TRBD1|TRBJ2-7
TGTGCCAGTAGAGGACAGGGGGCATTGGGCGAGCAGTACTTC
CASRGQGALGEQYF
>TRBV30|-|-|TRBJ1-4
TGTGCCTGGAGTGTAAACAGGGACCTTAGGAGGTTGAATGAAAAACTGTTTTTT
CAWSVNRDLRRLNEKLFF
>TRBV5-1|-|TRBD2|TRBJ2-3
TGCGCCAGCAGCGCGGGAGTAGATACGCAGTATTTT
CASSAGVDTQYF
>TRBV2|-|-|TRBJ1-4
TGTGCCAGCACCCAGCGGACTAATGAAAAACTGTTTTTT
CASTQRTNEKLFF
>TRBV5-6|once|TRBD1|TRBJ1-3
TGTGCCAGCAGCTTGGTGGGACAGTTCCTGGGGGACACCATATATTTT
CASSLVGQFLGDTIYF
>TRBV9|-|TRBD2|TRBJ2-5
TGTGCCAGCAGCTCCGAGGCTAGCGGGAGTGAGACCCAGTACTTC
CASSSEASGSETQYF
>TRBV4-1|-|-|TRBJ2-1
TGCGCCAGCAGCCAGTCGGGAGTCGATGAGCAGTTCTTC
CASSQSGVDEQFF
>TRBV5-1|-|TRBD2|TRBJ2-7
TGCGCCAGCAGCTTTTTAGCGGGAGAAGGCGAGCAGTACTTC
CASSFLAGEGEQYF
>TRBV9|once|-|TRBJ2-2
TGTGCCAGCAGCGTAGAATGGCGGGTTGCCACCGGGGAGCTGTTTTTT
CASSVEWRVATGELFF
>TRBV19|-|-|TRBJ2-7
TGTGCCAGCAATACGGGACTCGGAGGAACCGAGCAGTACTTC
CASNTGLGGTEQYF
>TRBV7-3|-|-|TRBJ1-1
TGTGCCAGCAGCTTAACCGGGGTGAACACTGAAGCTTTCTTT
CASSLTGVNTEAFF
>TRBV5-4|-|TRBD1|TRBJ1-2
TGTGCCAGCAGCTTGGGGGACAGGGTATATGGCTACACCTTC
CASSLGDRVYGYTF
>TRBV10-1|once|-|TRBJ2-3
TGCGCCAGCAGTGATTGGGGGGGCACGGTGGATACGCAGTATTTT
CASSDWGGTVDTQYF
>TRBV30|-|-|TRBJ1-2
TGTGCCTGCTTAGTTGATGGCTACACCTTC
CACLVDGYTF
>TRBV10-1|-|TRBD2|TRBJ2-4
TGCGCCAGCAGTGAGTCAGCGGGAGGCGCGGGCAAAAACATTCAGTACTTC
CASSESAGGAGKNIQYF
>TRBV28|-|TRBD1|TRBJ1-4
TGTGCCAGCAGTTTGGGGACAGAGGTTGAAAAACTGTTTTTT
CASSLGTEVEKLFF
>TRBV5-6|-|TRBD1|TRBJ1-2
TGTGCCAGCAGCCCCCCGGGACAGGGTGGCGGCTACACCTTC
CASSPPGQGGGYTF
>TRBV28|-|-|TRBJ2-7
TGTGCCAGTGCCGCGGGTGCGCTCTCCTACGAGCAGTACTTC
CASAAGALSYEQYF
>TRBV19|-|TRBD2|TRBJ2-3
TGTGCCAGTAGTATAAGCGGGAGGGCTTCCGATACGCAGTATTTT
CASSISGRASDTQYF
>TRBV7-9|-|TRBD2|TRBJ2-7
TGTGCCAGCAGCTCCGGGACTAGAAGCGAGCAGTACTTC
CASSSGTRSEQYF
>TRBV19|-|TRBD2|TRBJ2-1
TGTGCCAGTAGGGGACTAGCGGGAGTTATTAATGAGCAGTTCTTC
CASRGLAGVINEQFF
>TRBV5-4|-|-|TRBJ2-7
TGTGCCAGCAGCTTGAGGGGCACCTACGAGCAGTACTTC
CASSLRGTYEQYF
>TRBV28|-|-|TRBJ2-7
TGTGCCAGCAGTTTACCCGGGGGGCGCAACTACGAGCAGTACTTC
CASSLPGGRNYEQYF
>TRBV5-1|-|-|TRBJ1-1
TGCGCCAGCAGCCCGCGGGCGGGTGAAGCTTTCTTT
CASSPRAGEAFF
>TRBV9|few|TRBD1|TRBJ2-1
TGTGCCAGCAGCGGACAGGGGGCCCCTTTCAATGAGCAGTTCTTC
CASSGQGAPFNEQFF
>TRBV2|-|TRBD2|TRBJ2-5
TGTGCCAGCAGTGAATCGGCGGGAGTAAAGACCCAGTACTTC
CASSESAGVKTQYF
>TRBV11-2|-|TRBD2|TRBJ2-7
TGTGCCAGCAGCGAAGCCAGCGGGAGGTTCTACGAGCAGTACTTC
CASSEASGRFYEQYF
>TRBV30|-|-|TRBJ1-1
TGTGCCGGAGGATATCTTCGGGAAGCTTTCTTT
CAGGYLREAFF
>TRBV5-1|-|TRBD2|TRBJ2-7
TGCGCCAGCAGCTCGGGACTAGCGGGAGGGCCTGGGACCTACGAGCAGTACTTC
CASSSGLAGGPGTYEQYF
>TRBV7-2|-|-|TRBJ1-1
TGTGCCAGCAACCCCCGGGGGGTCGCTGAAGCTTTCTTT
CASNPRGVAEAFF
>TRBV11-3|-|-|TRBJ2-7
TGTGCCAGCGCTACGGGTCCGAAGGTACCCGAGCAGTACTTC
CASATGPKVPEQYF
>TRBV19|-|TRBD1|TRBJ1-5
TGTGCCAGTCGGGACAGGGGGGGCAATAGCAATCAGCCCCAGCATTTT
CASRDRGGNSNQPQHF
>TRBV7-9|-|TRBD2|TRBJ2-1
TGTGCCAGCAGCCCCCCCCAGGGGACTAGCGCCAATGAGCAGTTCTTC
CASSPPQGTSANEQFF
>TRBV7-8|-|TRBD2|TRBJ2-7
TGTGCCAGCAGCCCCCTGGGAGGGCGGGGATACTCCTACGAGCAGTACTTC
CASSPLGGRGYSYEQYF
>TRBV15|-|TRBD2|TRBJ2-7
TGTGCCACCGCGTCGCGGGAGTCCTCCTACGAGCAGTACTTC
CATASRESSYEQYF
>TRBV27|-|-|TRBJ2-3
TGTGCCAGCAGTTCCGTAGATACGCAGTATTTT
CASSSVDTQYF
>TRBV6-6|-|TRBD1|TRBJ2-2
TGTGCCAGCAGTGGACGACAGGGGGCTGACGGGGAGCTGTTTTTT
CASSGRQGADGELFF
>TRBV4-2|few|TRBD2|TRBJ2-3
TGTGCCAGCAACCCAGGGACTAGCAATCCAGTCAATACGCAGTATTTT
CASNPGTSNPVNTQYF
>TRBV27|-|TRBD1|TRBJ2-7
TGTGCCAGCAAAGAGGGGGCGCCTCTATACGAGCAGTACTTC
CASKEGAPLYEQYF
>TRBV2|few|-|TRBJ2-3
TGTGCCAGCACCCGACTAGGCCCAGATACGCAGTATTTT
CASTRLGPDTQYF
>TRBV5-8|-|TRBD2|TRBJ2-3
TGTGCCAGCAGCTCAATAGCGGGAGAAGGCGCAGATACGCAGTATTTT
CASSSIAGEGADTQYF
>TRBV29-1|-|-|TRBJ2-7
TGCAGCGTTGTTTACAGGCCCCCCTACGAGCAGTACTTC
CSVVYRPPYEQYF
>TRBV30|-|TRBD2|TRBJ2-7
TGTGCCTGGAGTGTGACTAGCGGGAGGGAGGGAGAGTACGAGCAGTACTTC
CAWSVTSGREGEYEQYF
>TRBV6-5|-|-|TRBJ2-7
TGTGCCAGCAGTTACTCGGCGGGTCAACCCTACGAGCAGTACTTC
CASSYSAGQPYEQYF
>TRBV6-4|-|-|TRBJ2-1
TGTGCCAGCAGTGCTGCCTACTCCTACAATGAGCAGTTCTTC
CASSAAYSYNEQFF
>TRBV19|-|-|TRBJ2-1
TGTGCCAGTAGTATAGTAATCACGGGGGTACACTACAATGAGCAGTTCTTC
CASSIVITGVHYNEQFF
>TRBV7-2|-|-|TRBJ2-2
TGTGCCAGCAGCTTCCAGTCCGTCGGGGAGCTGTTTTTT
CASSFQSVGELFF
>TRBV7-3|-|-|TRBJ2-1
TGTGCCAGCAGCTTCGACAGACGCGATGAGCAGTTCTTC
CASSFDRRDEQFF
>TRBV2|-|-|TRBJ2-6
TGTGCCAGCGGGGAGAGATCTGGGGCCAACGTCCTGACTTTC
CASGERSGANVLTF
>TRBV2|-|TRBD1|TRBJ1-1
TGTGCCAGCAGTGATACAGGGGGAGTTGAAGCTTTCTTT
CASSDTGGVEAFF
>TRBV7-2|-|TRBD1|TRBJ2-7
TGTGCCAGCAGCTTAGGACTGGGTGGACAGGGGTACGAGCAGTACTTC
CASSLGLGGQGYEQYF